The entry that follows covers one T cell receptor (beta chain) sequence. Its antigen is unidentified. The record originates from a study of CD8 T cells in ankylosing spondylitis. Germline lookup yields CDR1 SGHAT and CDR2 FQDESV (reference sequence). The CDR3 length is 13 residues. Trimming left V 4 bases short and J 7 bases short, with 13 bases between. Using its own MiXCR run on the 5' RACE reads, TCRdb lists one record per CDR3 protein. This table has roughly 670,000 distinct CDR3 sequences, 15% to 20% appearing once. Findings of the study overall: It was reported that disease-linked clones were significantly enriched in matched ankylosing spondylitis synovial fluid. Ankylosing spondylitis blood seemed to carry a telltale TCR beta motif made of about 8 highly homologous variants.

The clonotype was recovered from a male donor with ankylosing spondylitis. The specimen sequenced was blood, either unsorted or a sorted T cell fraction (not recorded which). The gene calls are TRBV11-1 and TRBJ1-2; a weak D match, TRBD1 (5 bases). The CDR3 spells CASSYAGTSGYTF. The CDR3 DNA reads as TGTGCCAGCAGCTACGCCGGGACCTCTGGCTACACCTTC.